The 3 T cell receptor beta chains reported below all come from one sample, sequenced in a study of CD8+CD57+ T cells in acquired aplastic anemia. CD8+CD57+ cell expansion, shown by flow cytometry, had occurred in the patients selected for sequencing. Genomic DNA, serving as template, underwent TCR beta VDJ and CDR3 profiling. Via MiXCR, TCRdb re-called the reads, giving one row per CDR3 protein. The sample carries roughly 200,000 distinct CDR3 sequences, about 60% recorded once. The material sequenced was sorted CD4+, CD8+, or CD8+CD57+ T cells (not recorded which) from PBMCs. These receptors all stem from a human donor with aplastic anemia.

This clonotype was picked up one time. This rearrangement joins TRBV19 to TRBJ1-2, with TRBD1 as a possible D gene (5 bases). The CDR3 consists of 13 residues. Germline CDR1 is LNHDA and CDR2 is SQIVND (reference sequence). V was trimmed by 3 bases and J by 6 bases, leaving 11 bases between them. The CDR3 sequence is CASSMWGNDGYTF. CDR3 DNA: TGTGCCAGTAGTATGTGGGGGAACGATGGCTACACCTTC. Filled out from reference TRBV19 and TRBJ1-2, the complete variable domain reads DGGITQSPKYLFRKEGQNVTLSCEQNLNHDAMYWYRQDPGQGLRLIYYSQIVNDFQKGDIAEGYSVSREKKESFPLTVTSAQKNPTAFYLCASSMWGNDGYTFGSGTRLTVV.

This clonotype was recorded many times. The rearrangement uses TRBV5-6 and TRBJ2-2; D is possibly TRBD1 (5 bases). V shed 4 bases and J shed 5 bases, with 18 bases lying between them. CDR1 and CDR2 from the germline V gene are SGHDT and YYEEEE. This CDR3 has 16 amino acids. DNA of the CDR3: TGTGCCAGCAGCCCGGGTTGGTTGGGGCGTACCGGGGAGCTGTTTTTT. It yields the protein CASSPGWLGRTGELFF.

CDR3 sequence: CASSLERLDEQFF. In DNA, the CDR3 is TGTGCCAGCAGCTTGGAGCGGCTCGATGAGCAGTTCTTC. V is TRBV5-6 and J is TRBJ2-1, with D possibly being TRBD2 (5 bases). From germline, CDR1 is SGHDT and CDR2 YYEEEE. The CDR3 covers 13 residues. Trimming pared 0 bases from V and 8 bases from J, leaving 9 bases between.